The rows below give T cell receptor beta chains drawn from one sample of a study of blood T cell repertoires in COVID-19. TCRdb's copy holds only in-frame clones and misses some; the assay was immunoSEQ multiplex PCR. The sample has about 280,000 clones, around 86% seen once. Sequenced: peripheral blood. These receptors were taken from a man in his fifties or sixties with acute or convalescent COVID-19. Both conserved end residues are part of each CDR3. The D gene is left open where the match is weak. Rows may omit the clone size; those that give it use once, few, many or a size class.

>15|-|-|TRBV4-1|TRBJ1-5
TGCGCCAGCAGCCCCCACAGGGATAGCAATCAGCCCCAGCATTTT
CASSPHRDSNQPQHF
>15|-|TRBD1|TRBV9|TRBJ1-4
TGTGCCAGCAGCGCCGGGGACAGGGCAAATGAAAAACTGTTTTTT
CASSAGDRANEKLFF
>12|-|-|TRBV12-3/TRBV12-4|TRBJ1-2
TGTGCCAGCAGGCCAGGGTCCCGCGGCTACACCTTC
CASRPGSRGYTF
>15|-|TRBD2|TRBV11-2|TRBJ2-7
TGTGCCAGCAGCTGGACTAGCGGGGGGGCCTACGAGCAGTACTTC
CASSWTSGGAYEQYF
>15|few|-|TRBV11-2|TRBJ1-2
TGTGCCAGCTCCGGGGGACTCCACCTGTCCTATGGCTACACCTTC
CASSGGLHLSYGYTF
>22|-|TRBD1|TRBV27|TRBJ1-2
TGTGCCAGCCGGAAAGACAGGGCCCAACTATGGCTGCAGACAGGGCCCAACTATGGCTACACCTTC
CASRKDRAQLWLQTGPNYGYTF
>14|-|-|TRBV7-8|TRBJ1-5
TGTGCCAGCAGCTTAGTGTCAGGGTCTCAGCCCCAGCATTTT
CASSLVSGSQPQHF
>14|-|TRBD1|TRBV7-6|TRBJ1-1
TGTGCCAGCTCCCCGACAGGGGGTTACACTGAAGCTTTCTTT
CASSPTGGYTEAFF
>15|-|-|TRBV11-2|TRBJ1-6
TGTGCCAGCAGACCTAATCGGGTGTTTGGTTCACCCCTCCACTTT
CASRPNRVFGSPLHF
>11|-|-|TRBV29-1|TRBJ1-2
TGCAGCATTTGGGGAGGGCGCGGCTACACCTTC
CSIWGGRGYTF
>15|-|-|TRBV5-1|TRBJ1-4
TGCGCCAGCAGCCCCGGCGGGAGGAAGGATGAAAAACTGTTTTTT
CASSPGGRKDEKLFF
>15|-|-|TRBV9|TRBJ2-3
TGTGCCAGCAGCGTAGGGGGGGGGCTGGCAGATACGCAGTATTTT
CASSVGGGLADTQYF
>15|-|-|TRBV5-1|TRBJ1-1
TGCGCCAGCAGCCGTACAGTCCCGGGGGACACTGAAGCTTTCTTT
CASSRTVPGDTEAFF
>15|once|TRBD1|TRBV18|TRBJ1-2
TGTGCCAGCTCCCTAGTTGAGGGGGCTGAGGATGGCTACACCTTC
CASSLVEGAEDGYTF
>15|-|-|TRBV18|TRBJ1-1
TGTGCCAGCTCACCGTCAACGACAGCAAACACTGAAGCTTTCTTT
CASSPSTTANTEAFF
>15|-|TRBD1|TRBV7-3|TRBJ2-5
TGTGCCAGCAGCTTAACCCCCACAGGGGAAGAGACCCAGTACTTC
CASSLTPTGEETQYF
>15|-|-|TRBV7-9|TRBJ1-2
TGTGCCAGCAGCTCACCGAGACAGACTAACTATGGCTACACCTTC
CASSSPRQTNYGYTF
>16|-|TRBD1|TRBV4-1|TRBJ1-1
TGCGCCAGCAGCCACCTGGGGACAGGGGAGCAGACTGAAGCTTTCTTT
CASSHLGTGEQTEAFF
>14|once|-|TRBV5-6|TRBJ1-4
TGTGCCAGCAGCTTGCAGGGGATGGATGAAAAACTGTTTTTT
CASSLQGMDEKLFF
>12|-|-|TRBV7-9|TRBJ1-4
TGTGCCAGCAGCCGAGAAGGGGGTACGCTCTTTTTT
CASSREGGTLFF
>16|-|TRBD2|TRBV7-3|TRBJ2-5
TGTGCCAGCAGCTTAAATGGACTAGCAAGGGGAGAGACCCAGTACTTC
CASSLNGLARGETQYF
>14|-|TRBD1|TRBV6-6|TRBJ2-5
TGTGCCAGCAGTTACAGGGGGCGCGCGGAGACCCAGTACTTC
CASSYRGRAETQYF